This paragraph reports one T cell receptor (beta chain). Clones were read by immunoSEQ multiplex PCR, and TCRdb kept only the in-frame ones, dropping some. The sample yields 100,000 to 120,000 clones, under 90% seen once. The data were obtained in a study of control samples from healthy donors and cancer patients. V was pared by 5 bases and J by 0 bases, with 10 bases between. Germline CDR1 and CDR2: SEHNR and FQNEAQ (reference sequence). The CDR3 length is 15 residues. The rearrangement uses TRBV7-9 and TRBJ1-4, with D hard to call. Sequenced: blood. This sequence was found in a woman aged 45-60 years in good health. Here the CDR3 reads CASSPSLTTNEKLFF. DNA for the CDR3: TGTGCCAGCAGCCCGTCCCTTACAACTAATGAAAAACTGTTTTTT.